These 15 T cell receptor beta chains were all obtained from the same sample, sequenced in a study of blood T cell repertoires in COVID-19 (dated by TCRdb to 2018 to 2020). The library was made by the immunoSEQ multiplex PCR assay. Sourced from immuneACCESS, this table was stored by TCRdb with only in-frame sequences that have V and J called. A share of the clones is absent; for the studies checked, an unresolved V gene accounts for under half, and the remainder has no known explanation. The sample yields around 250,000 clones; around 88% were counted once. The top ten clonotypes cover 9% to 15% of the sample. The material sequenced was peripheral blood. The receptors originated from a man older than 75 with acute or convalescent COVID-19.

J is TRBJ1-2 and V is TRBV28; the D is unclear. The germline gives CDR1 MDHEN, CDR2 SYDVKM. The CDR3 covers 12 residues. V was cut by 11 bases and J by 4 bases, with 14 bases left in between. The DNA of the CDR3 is TGTGCCGTGGTCTCTGGCTCCTATGGCTACACCTTC. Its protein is CAVVSGSYGYTF.

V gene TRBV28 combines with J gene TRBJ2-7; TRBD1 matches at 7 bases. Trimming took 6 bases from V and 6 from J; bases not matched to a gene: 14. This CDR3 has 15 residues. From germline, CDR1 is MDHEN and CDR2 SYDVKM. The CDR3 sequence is CASSPRQGHRGEQYF. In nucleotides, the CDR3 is TGTGCCAGCAGCCCTAGACAGGGCCACCGGGGCGAGCAGTACTTC.

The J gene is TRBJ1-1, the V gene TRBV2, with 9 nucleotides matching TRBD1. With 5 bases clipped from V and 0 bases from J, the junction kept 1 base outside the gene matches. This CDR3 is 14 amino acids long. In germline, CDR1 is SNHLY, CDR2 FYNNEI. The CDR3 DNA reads TGTGCCAGCAGTAGACAGGGGGTGAACACTGAAGCTTTCTTT. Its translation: CASSRQGVNTEAFF.

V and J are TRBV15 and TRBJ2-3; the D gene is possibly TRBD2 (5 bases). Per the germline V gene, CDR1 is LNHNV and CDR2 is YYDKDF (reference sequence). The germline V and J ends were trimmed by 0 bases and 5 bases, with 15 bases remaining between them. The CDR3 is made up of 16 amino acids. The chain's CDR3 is CATSRDLADSEDTQYF. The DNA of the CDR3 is TGTGCCACCAGCAGAGATCTGGCGGACTCCGAAGATACGCAGTATTTT.

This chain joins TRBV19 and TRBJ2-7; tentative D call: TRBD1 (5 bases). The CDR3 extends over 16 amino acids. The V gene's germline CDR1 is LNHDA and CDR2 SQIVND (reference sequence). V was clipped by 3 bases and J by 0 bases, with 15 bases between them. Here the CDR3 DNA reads TGTGCCAGTAGTATTGGCGGCGGCAGGGCCTCCTACGAGCAGTACTTC. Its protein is CASSIGGGRASYEQYF.

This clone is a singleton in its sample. The CDR3 DNA is TGTGCCAGCGGACTCCCCATGGACAGGGTCACAGATACGCAGTATTTT. Its translation is CASGLPMDRVTDTQYF. The genes are TRBV27 and TRBJ2-3; TRBD1 matches at 8 bases. The germline V gene encodes CDR1 MNHEY and CDR2 SMNVEV (reference sequence). The CDR3 is 16 residues long. Trimming took 8 bases from V and 2 from J; bases not matched to a gene: 12.

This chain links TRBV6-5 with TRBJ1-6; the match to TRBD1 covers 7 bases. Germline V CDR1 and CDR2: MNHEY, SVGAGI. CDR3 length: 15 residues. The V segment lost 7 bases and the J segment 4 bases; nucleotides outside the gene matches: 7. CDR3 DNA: TGTGCCAGCACCGCCGACAGGGCATATAATTCACCCCTCCACTTT. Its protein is CASTADRAYNSPLHF.

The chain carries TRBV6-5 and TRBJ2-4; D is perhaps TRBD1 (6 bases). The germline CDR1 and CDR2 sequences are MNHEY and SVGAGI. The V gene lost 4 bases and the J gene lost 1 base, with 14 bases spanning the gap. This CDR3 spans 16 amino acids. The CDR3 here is CASSSAGVVAKNIQYF. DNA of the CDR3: TGTGCCAGCAGTTCCGCAGGGGTAGTGGCCAAAAACATTCAGTACTTC.

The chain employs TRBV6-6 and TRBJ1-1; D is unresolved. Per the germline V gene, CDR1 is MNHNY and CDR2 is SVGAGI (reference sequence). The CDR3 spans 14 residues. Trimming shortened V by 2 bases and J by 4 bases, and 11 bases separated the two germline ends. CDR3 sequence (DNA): TGTGCCAGCAGTTACAGGGAGGATCTCACTGAAGCTTTCTTT. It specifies CASSYREDLTEAFF.

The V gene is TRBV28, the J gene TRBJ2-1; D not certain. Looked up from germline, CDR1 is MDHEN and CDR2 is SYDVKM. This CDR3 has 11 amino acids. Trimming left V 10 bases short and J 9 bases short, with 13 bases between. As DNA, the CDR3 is TGTGCCACCTCGGTGGGCTTTGAGCAGTTCTTC. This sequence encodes CATSVGFEQFF. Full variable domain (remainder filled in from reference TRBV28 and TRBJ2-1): DVKVTQSSRYLVKRTGEKVFLECVQDMDHENMFWYRQDPGLGLRLIYFSYDVKMKEKGDIPEGYSVSREKKERFSLILESASTNQTSMYLCATSVGFEQFFGPGTRLTVL.

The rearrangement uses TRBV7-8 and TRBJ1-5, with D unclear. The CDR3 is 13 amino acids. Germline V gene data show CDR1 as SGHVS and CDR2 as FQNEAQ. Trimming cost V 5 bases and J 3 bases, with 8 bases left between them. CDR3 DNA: TGTGCCAGCAGCCGAGGAGCCAATCAGCCCCAGCATTTT. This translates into CASSRGANQPQHF.

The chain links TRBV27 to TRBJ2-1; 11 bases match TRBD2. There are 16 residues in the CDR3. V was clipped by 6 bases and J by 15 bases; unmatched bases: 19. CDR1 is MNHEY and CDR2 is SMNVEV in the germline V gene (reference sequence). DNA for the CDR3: TGTGCCAGCAGGCCCAGTTTGACTAGCGGGGCCCCAGGTACGTTCTTC. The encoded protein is CASRPSLTSGAPGTFF.

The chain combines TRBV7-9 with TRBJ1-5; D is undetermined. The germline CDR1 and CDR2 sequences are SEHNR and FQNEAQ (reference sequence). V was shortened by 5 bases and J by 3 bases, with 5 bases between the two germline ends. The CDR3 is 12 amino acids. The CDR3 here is CASSLYNQPQHF. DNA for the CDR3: TGTGCCAGCAGCCTGTACAATCAGCCCCAGCATTTT.

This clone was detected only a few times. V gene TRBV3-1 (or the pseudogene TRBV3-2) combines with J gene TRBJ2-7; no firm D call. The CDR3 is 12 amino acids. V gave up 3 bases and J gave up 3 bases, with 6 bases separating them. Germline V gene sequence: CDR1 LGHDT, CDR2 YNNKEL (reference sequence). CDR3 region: CASSHSSYEQYF. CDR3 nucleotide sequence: TGTGCCAGCAGCCACTCCAGCTACGAGCAGTACTTC.

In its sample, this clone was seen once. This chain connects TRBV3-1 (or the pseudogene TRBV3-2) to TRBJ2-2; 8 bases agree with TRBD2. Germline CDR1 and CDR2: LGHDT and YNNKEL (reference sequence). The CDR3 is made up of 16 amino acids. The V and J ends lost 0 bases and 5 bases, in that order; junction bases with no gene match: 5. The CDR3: CASSQEAGRVTGELFF. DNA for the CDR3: TGTGCCAGCAGCCAAGAGGCCGGGAGGGTAACCGGGGAGCTGTTTTTT.